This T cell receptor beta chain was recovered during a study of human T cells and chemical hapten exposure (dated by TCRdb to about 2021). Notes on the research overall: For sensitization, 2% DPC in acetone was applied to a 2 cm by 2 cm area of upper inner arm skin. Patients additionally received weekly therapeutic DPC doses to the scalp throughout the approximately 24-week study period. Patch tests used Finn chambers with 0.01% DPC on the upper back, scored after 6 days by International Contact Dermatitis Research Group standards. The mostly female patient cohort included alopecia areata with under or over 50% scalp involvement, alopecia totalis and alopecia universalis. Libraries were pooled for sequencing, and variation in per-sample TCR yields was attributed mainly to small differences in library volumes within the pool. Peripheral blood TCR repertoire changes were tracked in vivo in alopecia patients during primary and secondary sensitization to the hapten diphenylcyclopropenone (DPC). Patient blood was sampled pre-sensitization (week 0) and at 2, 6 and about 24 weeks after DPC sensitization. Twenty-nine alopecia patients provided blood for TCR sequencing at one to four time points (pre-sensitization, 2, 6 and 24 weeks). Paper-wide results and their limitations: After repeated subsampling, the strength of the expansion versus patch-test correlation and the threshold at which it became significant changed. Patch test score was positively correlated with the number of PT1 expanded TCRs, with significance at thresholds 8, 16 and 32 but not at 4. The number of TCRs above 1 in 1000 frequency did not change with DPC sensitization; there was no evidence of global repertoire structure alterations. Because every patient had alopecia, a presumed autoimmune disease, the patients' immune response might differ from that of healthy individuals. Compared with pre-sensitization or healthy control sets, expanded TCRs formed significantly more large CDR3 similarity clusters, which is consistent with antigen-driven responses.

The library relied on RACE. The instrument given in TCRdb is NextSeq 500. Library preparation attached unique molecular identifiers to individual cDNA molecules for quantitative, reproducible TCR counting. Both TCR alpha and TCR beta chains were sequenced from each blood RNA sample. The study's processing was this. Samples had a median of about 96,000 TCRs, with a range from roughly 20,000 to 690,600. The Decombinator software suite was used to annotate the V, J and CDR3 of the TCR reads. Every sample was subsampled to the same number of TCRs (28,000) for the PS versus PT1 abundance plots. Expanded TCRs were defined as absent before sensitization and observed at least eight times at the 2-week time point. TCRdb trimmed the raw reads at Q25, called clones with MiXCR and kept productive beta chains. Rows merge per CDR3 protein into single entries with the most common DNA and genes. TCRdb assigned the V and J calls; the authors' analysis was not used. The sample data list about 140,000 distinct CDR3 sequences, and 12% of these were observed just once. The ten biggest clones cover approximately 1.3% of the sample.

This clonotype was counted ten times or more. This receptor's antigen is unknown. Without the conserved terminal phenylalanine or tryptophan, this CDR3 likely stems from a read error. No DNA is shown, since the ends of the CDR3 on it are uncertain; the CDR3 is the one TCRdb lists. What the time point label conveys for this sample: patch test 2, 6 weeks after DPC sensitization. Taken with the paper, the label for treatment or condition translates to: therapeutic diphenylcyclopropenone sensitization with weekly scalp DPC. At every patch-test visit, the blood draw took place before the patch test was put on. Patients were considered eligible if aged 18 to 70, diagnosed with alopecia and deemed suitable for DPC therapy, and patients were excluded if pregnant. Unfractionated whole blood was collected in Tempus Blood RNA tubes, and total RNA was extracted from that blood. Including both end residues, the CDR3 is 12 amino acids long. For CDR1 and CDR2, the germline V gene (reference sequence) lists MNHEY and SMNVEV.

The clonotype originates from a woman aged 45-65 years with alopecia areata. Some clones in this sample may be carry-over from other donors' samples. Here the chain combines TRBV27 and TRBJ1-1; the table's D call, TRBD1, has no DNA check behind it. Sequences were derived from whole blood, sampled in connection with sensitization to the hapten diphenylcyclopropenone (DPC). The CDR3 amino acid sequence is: CASSGGGQGLIT.